This TCR beta chain was captured in a study of blood T cell repertoires in COVID-19. The CDR3 totals 16 residues. Germline lookup yields CDR1 SGHRS and CDR2 YFSETQ. V shed 1 base and J 2 bases; nucleotides not matched to a gene: 6. Generated by immunoSEQ multiplex PCR, the TCRdb table keeps only in-frame clones and is missing some. The sample includes fewer than 350,000 clones, about 85% of them seen just once. V gene TRBV5-1 combines with J gene TRBJ2-3, with 8 bases identical to TRBD2. The specimen was PBMCs or T cells enriched from blood (not recorded which). This receptor was taken from a woman in her twenties or thirties who had been exposed to COVID-19. CDR3 region: CASSLSERGLTDTQYF. In nucleotides, the CDR3 is TGCGCCAGCAGCTTGTCGGAGCGGGGGCTCACAGATACGCAGTATTTT.